This TCR beta chain was captured by sequencing in a study of Ad26.COV2.S vaccination and SARS-CoV-2 variants (dated by TCRdb to about 2021). Turning to the overall study: Donors in the vaccine arm were drawn from COV1001, a multicentre, randomized, double-blind, placebo-controlled phase I-IIa trial testing Ad26.COV2.S in healthy adults. Sequencing of the TCRbeta repertoire served to evaluate the specificity and breadth of SARS-CoV-2-reactive T cell receptors following Ad26.COV2.S vaccination. Ad26.COV2.S was given intramuscularly at 5x10^10 or 1x10^11 viral particles, as a single shot or as two shots 56 days apart. Throughout the experiments and outcome assessment, investigators stayed blinded to trial group allocation. Trial participants were randomized into five groups of five, in which low-dose or high-dose Ad26.COV2.S was given once or twice, or placebo was given on both occasions. A total of around 32 samples were included in the TCR-sequenced set, comprising roughly 19 Ad26.COV2.S vaccine recipients, 5 placebo recipients and 8 SARS-CoV-2 convalescent individuals.

On the study overall, not on this receptor specifically: Higher spike-specific TCR breadth was observed in Ad26.COV2.S recipients than in placebo recipients (P = 0.0014). The authors noted that total T cell responses may have been underestimated by the TCR breadth and depth analyses. Vaccine and placebo recipients had comparable non-spike TCR breadth, which fits with the vaccine containing only spike. After vaccination, substantial breadth of spike-specific CD8+ and CD4+ T cell responses was reported. The study was not powered to compare responses between vaccine doses or regimens.

Trimming takes 0 bases from V and 8 bases from J, and the germline ends sit 8 bases apart. Taken from cysteine to phenylalanine, the CDR3 has 12 residues. Just CDR3 DNA is preserved here, 36 bases in frame from base 1. From a lookup of the germline V gene (reference sequence), CDR1 and CDR2 are PRHDT and FYEKMQ. Only a few counts were recorded for this clone. The clone's antigen remains unknown. Per-base quality was not reported, and no clone a single base away is much larger than it. The sample's treatment or condition, from its label and the paper: 15 to 20 received Ad26.COV2.S at low or high dose, single or two shots; about 5 received placebo; per-sample allocation not given. Repertoires of vaccine and placebo recipients were sequenced from samples taken on day 63 after the first injection. Cohort 1b enrolled around 24 adults aged 18-55 years at a single site in Boston, USA, between 29 July and 7 August 2020. Ad26.COV2.S was a replication-incompetent adenovirus type 26 vector that expressed a prefusion-stabilized SARS-CoV-2 spike protein derived from the original Wuhan strain.

TCRbeta CDR3 regions were sequenced with the immunoSEQ Assay. After extraction, genomic DNA underwent amplification by bias-controlled multiplex PCR, followed by high-throughput sequencing. In the source study's methods: To quantify the absolute abundance of each unique TCRbeta CDR3 region, sequences were collapsed and filtered. Usable DNA was measured by amplifying reference genes present in all nucleated cells, and TCRbeta template counts were normalized to that usable DNA to estimate T cell fraction. Repertoire TCRs were annotated as SARS-CoV-2-specific when V gene, CDR3 amino acid sequence and J gene were exactly matched to a known reactive TCR set. MIRA supplied the reference SARS-CoV-2 TCR set, which was filtered for enrichment in COVID-19-positive ImmuneCODE repertoires so that public or cross-reactive TCRs were removed. Based on the MIRA antigens, annotated TCRs were further analysed at the level of specific ORF or position within ORF. Breadth was defined as the number of annotated unique rearrangements divided by the total number of unique productive rearrangements, and depth was defined as the summed frequency of the annotated unique rearrangements. TCR breadth was compared between groups using two-sided Wilcoxon rank-sum tests. This immuneACCESS table, as held by TCRdb, lists in-frame sequences with V and J called but not all clones. Of the missing ones, under half trace to an unresolved V gene in checked studies; the others have no known cause. V and J calls plus clone size are reproduced from that table; the DNA served to infer D and trimming. In this sample the table shows around 300,000 clones, around 89% of which occur a single time. Jointly, the top ten make up approximately 5.9% of the sample.

This material consisted of peripheral blood, taken in a trial of Ad26.COV2.S vaccine versus placebo. The V and J segments used are TRBV13 and TRBJ2-7; 5 matching bases give a weak D call of TRBD1. This TCR derives from a person aged 18-65 years who received the Ad26.COV2.S COVID-19 vaccine or a placebo. Read as DNA, the sequence is TGTGCCAGCAGCTTAGGGCAGGGAAAGCAGTACTTC. Its protein product is CASSLGQGKQYF. With the portions outside the CDR3 filled from the reference TRBV13 and TRBJ2-7 genes, the complete variable region becomes AAGVIQSPRHLIKEKRETATLKCYPIPRHDTVYWYQQGPGQDPQFLISFYEKMQSDKGSIPDRFSAQQFSDYHSELNMSSLELGDSALYFCASSLGQGKQYFGPGTRLTVT.